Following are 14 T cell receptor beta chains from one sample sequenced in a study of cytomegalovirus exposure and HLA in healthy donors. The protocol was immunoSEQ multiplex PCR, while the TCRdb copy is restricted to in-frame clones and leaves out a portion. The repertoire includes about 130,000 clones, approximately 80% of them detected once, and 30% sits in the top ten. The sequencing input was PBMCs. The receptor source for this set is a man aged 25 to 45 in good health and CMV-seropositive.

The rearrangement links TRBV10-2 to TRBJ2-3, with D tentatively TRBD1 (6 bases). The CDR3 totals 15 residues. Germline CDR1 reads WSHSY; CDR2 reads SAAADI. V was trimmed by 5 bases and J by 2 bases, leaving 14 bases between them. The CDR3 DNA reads TGCGCCAGCAGTCCCTCGTGGACAGCCACAGATACGCAGTATTTT. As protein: CASSPSWTATDTQYF.

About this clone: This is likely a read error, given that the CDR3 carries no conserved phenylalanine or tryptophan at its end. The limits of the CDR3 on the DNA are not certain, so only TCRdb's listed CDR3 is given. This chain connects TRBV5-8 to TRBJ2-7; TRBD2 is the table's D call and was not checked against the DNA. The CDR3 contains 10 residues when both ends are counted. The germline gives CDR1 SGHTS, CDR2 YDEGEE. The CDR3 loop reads CASSLAWQLE.

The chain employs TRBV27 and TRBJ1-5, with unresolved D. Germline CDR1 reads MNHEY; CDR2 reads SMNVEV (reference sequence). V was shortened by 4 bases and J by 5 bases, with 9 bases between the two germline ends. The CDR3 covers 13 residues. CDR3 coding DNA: TGTGCCAGCAGTTGGCAGGCTGATCAGCCCCAGCATTTT. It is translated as CASSWQADQPQHF.

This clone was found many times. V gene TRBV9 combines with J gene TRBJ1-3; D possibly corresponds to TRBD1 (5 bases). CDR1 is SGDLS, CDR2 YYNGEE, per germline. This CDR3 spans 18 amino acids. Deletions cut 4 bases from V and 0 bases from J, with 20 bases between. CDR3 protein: CASSKISGGTFSGNTIYF. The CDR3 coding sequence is TGTGCCAGCAGCAAGATCTCGGGGGGTACCTTCTCTGGAAACACCATATATTTT.

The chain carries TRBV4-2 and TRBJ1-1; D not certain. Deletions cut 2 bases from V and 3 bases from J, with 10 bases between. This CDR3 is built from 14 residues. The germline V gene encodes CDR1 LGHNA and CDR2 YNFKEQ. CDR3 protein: CASSQRDGYTEAFF. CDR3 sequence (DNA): TGTGCCAGCAGCCAAAGAGACGGGTACACTGAAGCTTTCTTT.

CDR3 sequence reads: CASSVGGGADTQYF. The CDR3 DNA follows: TGTGCCAGCAGCGTGGGAGGGGGGGCAGATACGCAGTATTTT. The chain has TRBV9 and TRBJ2-3, with D tentatively TRBD2 (7 bases). CDR3 size: 14 residues. The V and J ends lost 2 bases and 4 bases respectively, with 11 bases between them. Germline loops: CDR1 SGDLS, CDR2 YYNGEE.

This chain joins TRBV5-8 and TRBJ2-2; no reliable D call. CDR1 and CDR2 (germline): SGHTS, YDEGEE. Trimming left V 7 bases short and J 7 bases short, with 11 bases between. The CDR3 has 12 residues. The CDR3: CASPGVVGELFF. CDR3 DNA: TGTGCCAGCCCCGGAGTGGTCGGGGAGCTGTTTTTT.

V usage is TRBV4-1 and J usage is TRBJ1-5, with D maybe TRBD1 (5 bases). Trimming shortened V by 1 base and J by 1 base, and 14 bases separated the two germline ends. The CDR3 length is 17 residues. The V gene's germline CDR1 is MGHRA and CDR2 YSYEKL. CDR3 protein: CASSQVSTEGSNQPQHF. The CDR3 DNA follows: TGCGCCAGCAGCCAAGTTTCTACGGAGGGGAGCAATCAGCCCCAGCATTTT.

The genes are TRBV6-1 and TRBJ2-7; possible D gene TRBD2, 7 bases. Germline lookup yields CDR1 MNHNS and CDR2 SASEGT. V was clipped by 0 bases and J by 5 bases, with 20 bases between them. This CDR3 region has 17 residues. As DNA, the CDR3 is TGTGCCAGCAGTGAAGCCGGAGGGGGAGGGCCAATCCACGAGCAGTACTTC. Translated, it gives CASSEAGGGGPIHEQYF.

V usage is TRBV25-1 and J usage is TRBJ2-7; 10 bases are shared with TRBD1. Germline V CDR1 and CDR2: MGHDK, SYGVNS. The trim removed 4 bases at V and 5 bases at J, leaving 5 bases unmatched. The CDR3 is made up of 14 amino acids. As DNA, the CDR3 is TGTGCCAGCAGTGGGTGGGGACAGGGGCACGAGCAGTACTTC. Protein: CASSGWGQGHEQYF.

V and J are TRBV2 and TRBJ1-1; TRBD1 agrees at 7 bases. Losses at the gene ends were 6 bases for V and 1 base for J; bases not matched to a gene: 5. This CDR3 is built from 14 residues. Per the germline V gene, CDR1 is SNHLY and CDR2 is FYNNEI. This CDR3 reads CASRSRGTNTEAFF. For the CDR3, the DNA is TGTGCCAGCAGGAGCAGGGGGACGAACACTGAAGCTTTCTTT.

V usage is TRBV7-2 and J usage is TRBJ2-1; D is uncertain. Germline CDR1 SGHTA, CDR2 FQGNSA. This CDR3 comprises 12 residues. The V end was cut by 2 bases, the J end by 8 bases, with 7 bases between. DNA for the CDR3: TGTGCCAGCAGCTTACATGTAGATGAGCAGTTCTTC. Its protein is CASSLHVDEQFF.

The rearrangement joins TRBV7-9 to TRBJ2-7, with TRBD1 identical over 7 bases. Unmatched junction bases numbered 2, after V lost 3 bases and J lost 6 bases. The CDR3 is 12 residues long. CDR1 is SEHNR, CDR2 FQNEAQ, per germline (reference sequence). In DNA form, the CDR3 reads TGTGCCAGCAGCTTCCGACAGGGCGAGCAGTACTTC. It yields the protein CASSFRQGEQYF.

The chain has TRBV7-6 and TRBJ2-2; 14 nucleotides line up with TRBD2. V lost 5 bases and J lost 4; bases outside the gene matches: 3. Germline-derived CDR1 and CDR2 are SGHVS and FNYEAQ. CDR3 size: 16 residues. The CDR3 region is CASSTGTSGGTGELFF. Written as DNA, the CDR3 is TGTGCCAGCAGCACCGGGACTAGCGGGGGCACCGGGGAGCTGTTTTTT.